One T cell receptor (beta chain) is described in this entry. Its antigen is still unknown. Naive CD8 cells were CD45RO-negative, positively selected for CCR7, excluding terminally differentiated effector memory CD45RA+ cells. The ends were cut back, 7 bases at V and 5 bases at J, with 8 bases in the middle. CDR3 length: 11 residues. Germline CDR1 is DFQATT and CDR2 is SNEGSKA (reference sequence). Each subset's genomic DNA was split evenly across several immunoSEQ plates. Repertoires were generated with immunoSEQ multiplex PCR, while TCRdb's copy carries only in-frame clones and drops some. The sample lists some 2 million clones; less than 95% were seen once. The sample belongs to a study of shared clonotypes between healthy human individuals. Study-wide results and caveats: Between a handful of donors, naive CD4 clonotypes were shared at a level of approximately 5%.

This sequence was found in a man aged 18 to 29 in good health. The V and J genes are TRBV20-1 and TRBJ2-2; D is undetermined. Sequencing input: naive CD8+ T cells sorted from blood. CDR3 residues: CSVSATGELFF. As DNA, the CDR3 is TGCAGTGTATCCGCGACCGGGGAGCTGTTTTTT.